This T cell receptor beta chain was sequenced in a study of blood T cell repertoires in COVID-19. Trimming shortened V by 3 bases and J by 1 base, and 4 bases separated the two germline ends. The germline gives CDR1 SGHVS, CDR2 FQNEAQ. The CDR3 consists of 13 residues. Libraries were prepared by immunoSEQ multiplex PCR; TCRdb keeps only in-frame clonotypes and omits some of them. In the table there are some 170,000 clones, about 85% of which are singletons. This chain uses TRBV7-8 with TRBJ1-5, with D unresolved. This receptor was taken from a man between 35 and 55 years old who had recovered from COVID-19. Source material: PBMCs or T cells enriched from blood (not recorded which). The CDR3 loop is CASSFASNQPQHF. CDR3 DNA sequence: TGTGCCAGCAGCTTTGCGAGCAATCAGCCCCAGCATTTT.